This T cell receptor beta chain was sequenced in a study of CD8+CD57+ T cells in acquired aplastic anemia. The overall study: An average of 3.2 ug of DNA was obtained from sorted CD4+ and CD8+ cells. Findings of the study overall: The study found no significant CD8+ Simpson's diversity difference between patients and controls. Around 29 shared CD8+ CDR3s appeared highly expressed within patients' immunodominant clones.

Remarks on this clonotype: What it binds is unknown.

Selection for sequencing was limited to patients who had shown CD8+CD57+ cell expansion by flow cytometry. Patients were therapy-naive when their blood was sampled. Germline V CDR1 and CDR2: SGHAT, FQNNGV. The CDR3 has 14 amino acids. The V end lost 5 bases, the J end lost 8 bases, and 13 bases lay between the germline ends. It was genomic DNA that served as the template for profiling TCR beta VDJ and CDR3. MiXCR was run by TCRdb on the reads, yielding one entry per CDR3 protein. The data contain 200,000 to 250,000 distinct CDR3 sequences, roughly 50% of them seen just once; the ten biggest clones take up about 20%.

This chain uses TRBV11-2 with TRBJ1-6; TRBD1 might be the D (6 bases). The clonotype comes from a human donor with aplastic anemia. Sample: sorted CD4+, CD8+, or CD8+CD57+ T cells (not recorded which) from PBMCs. The CDR3: CASSRLTGYSPLHF. DNA of the CDR3: TGTGCCAGCAGCCGCCTTACAGGGTATTCACCCCTCCACTTT.